The table lists the clone carrying this TCR beta chain with many counts. The target antigen is unknown. This entry belongs to a study of Graves' ophthalmopathy and Graves' hyperthyroidism. Study at large: Blood was drawn at initial diagnosis, before any treatment.

Findings of the study overall: Cross-validated, the 13-signature model showed 87.88%/81.08% sensitivity/specificity, and 80%/75% in the test set. Progression of ophthalmopathy was predicted by the model with roughly 68% sensitivity and under 75% specificity.

Amplification of the TCR beta CDR3 regions used RNA transcripts (as template). An opening RT-PCR round employed HTBI primers and preceded a second-round multiplex PCR. MiXCR, run by TCRdb on the multiplex PCR reads, gives a single entry per CDR3 protein. Among some 380,000 distinct CDR3 sequences listed, approximately 15% were seen once. Specimen: peripheral blood. This receptor was taken from a woman in her late teens or twenties with stable Graves' hyperthyroidism.

CDR3 amino acids: CSVGEDLYTEAFF. DNA for the CDR3: TGCAGCGTTGGAGAAGATTTATACACTGAAGCTTTCTTT. The chain joins TRBV29-1 to TRBJ1-1, with D unclear. V was pared by 4 bases and J by 3 bases, with 12 bases between. Germline-derived CDR1 and CDR2 are SQVTM and ANQGSEA. CDR3 length: 13 amino acids.